This T cell receptor beta chain was observed in a study of blood T cell repertoires in COVID-19. Overall study context: COVID-19 samples from acute and convalescent phases originated in the United States, Italy and Spain. Sources were T cells, B-cell-depleted T cells, or PBMCs; the material itself was cDNA or gDNA.

Original processing methods: For nucleated cells, counts were estimated from reference gene primer amplification. Only in-frame clones appear in the TCRdb table, and some are missing; sequencing was by immunoSEQ multiplex PCR. V, J and clone size reflect that table, while D and trimming were determined from the DNA. This table has roughly 340,000 clones, under 95% appearing once. Sequenced material: peripheral blood. The source of this sequence is a woman between 18 and 29 years old who had recovered from COVID-19.

The CDR3 protein is CASSLTGQGYGYTF. The CDR3 bases are TGTGCCAGCAGTTTAACTGGACAGGGCTATGGCTACACCTTC. The rearrangement joins TRBV27 to TRBJ1-2, with 8 bases that match TRBD1. Germline loops: CDR1 MNHEY, CDR2 SMNVEV (reference sequence). The CDR3 is 14 residues long. With 2 bases clipped from V and 4 bases from J, the junction kept 3 bases outside the gene matches.